In this sample, the clone carrying this T cell receptor beta chain turned up once. Its antigen is as yet unknown. V was clipped by 3 bases and J by 2 bases, with 12 bases between them. The CDR3 totals 15 residues. The germline V gene encodes CDR1 MNHEY and CDR2 SMNVEV (reference sequence). These data originate in a study of cytotoxic CD8 clonotypes in ibrutinib-treated CLL. Study at large: On average, each sample had a few hundred thousand productive templates and more than 85,000 productive rearrangements. Study-level points and caveats: Public clonotypes, an uncommon group, contracted or remained stable on treatment.

Sequencing was performed with immunoSEQ multiplex PCR; in TCRdb, only in-frame clones are kept and a portion is missing. In the table there are 130,000 or so clones, around 77% of which are singletons. Here the sequenced sample was PBMCs, taken after 12 months of ibrutinib treatment. The TCR comes from a human donor with chronic lymphocytic leukemia. The rearrangement links TRBV27 to TRBJ2-3, with D unclear. CDR3 nucleotide sequence: TGTGCCAGCAGTTTGGCACAGTTGGTCACAGATACGCAGTATTTT. Translating it yields CASSLAQLVTDTQYF.